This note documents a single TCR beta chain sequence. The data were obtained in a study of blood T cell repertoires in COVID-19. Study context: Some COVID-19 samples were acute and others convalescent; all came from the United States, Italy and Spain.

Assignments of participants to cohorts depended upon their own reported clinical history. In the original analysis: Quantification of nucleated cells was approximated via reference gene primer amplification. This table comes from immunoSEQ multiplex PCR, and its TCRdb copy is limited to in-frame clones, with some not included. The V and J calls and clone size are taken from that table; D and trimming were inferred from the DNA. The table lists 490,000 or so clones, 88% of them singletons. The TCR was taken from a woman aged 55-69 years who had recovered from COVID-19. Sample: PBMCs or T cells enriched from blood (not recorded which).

CDR3 coding DNA: TGTGCCAGCAGGGGGGACTATCAGCCCCAGCATTTT. It codes for CASRGDYQPQHF. V is TRBV2 and J is TRBJ1-5; D perhaps matches TRBD1 (5 bases). V was cut by 6 bases and J by 5 bases, with 8 bases left in between. The CDR3 spans 12 residues. Germline CDR1 is SNHLY and CDR2 is FYNNEI.